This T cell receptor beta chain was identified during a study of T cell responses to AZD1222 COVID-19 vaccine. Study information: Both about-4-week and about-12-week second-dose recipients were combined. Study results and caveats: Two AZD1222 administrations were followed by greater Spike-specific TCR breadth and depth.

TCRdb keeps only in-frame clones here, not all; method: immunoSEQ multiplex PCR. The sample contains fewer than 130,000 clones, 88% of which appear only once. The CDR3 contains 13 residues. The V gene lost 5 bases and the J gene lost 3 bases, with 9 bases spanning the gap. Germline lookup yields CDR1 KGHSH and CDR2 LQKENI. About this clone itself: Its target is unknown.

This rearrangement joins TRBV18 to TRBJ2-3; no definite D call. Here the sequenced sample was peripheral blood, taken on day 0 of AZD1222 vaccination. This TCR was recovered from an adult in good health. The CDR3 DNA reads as TGTGCCAGCTCATATAGACCGACAGATACGCAGTATTTT. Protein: CASSYRPTDTQYF.